A single TCR beta chain is shown here with its context. The entry originates in a study of T cell changes during pregnancy in multiple sclerosis. The CDR3 has 15 amino acids. Trimming took 1 base from V and 0 from J; bases not matched to a gene: 2. Germline CDR1 reads SEHNR; CDR2 reads FQNEAQ (reference sequence). Profiled with immunoSEQ multiplex PCR; TCRdb holds only in-frame clones, not every one. This table holds 15,000 or so clones, approximately 95% found once. This sequence originates from a female donor in good health, enrolled as a control in a pregnancy study. This material consisted of peripheral blood, taken in the second trimester of pregnancy. This chain uses TRBV7-9 with TRBJ2-7; 8 bases are a match to TRBD1. The CDR3 nucleotides read TGTGCCAGCAGCTTAGACAGGGGGGACTCCTACGAGCAGTACTTC. It translates to CASSLDRGDSYEQYF.